Below, one T cell receptor (beta chain) is given with its context. The record originates from a study of T-cell reconstitution after alpha-beta-depleted transplantation in children. The CDR3 spans 15 residues. V was cut by 1 base and J by 7 bases, with 13 bases left in between. Germline V gene data show CDR1 as SGHTA and CDR2 as FQGTGA. As it was prepared, the TCRbeta library received unique molecular identifiers. TCRdb reprocessed the PCR reads via MiXCR and lists one record per CDR3 protein. This sample has about 610,000 distinct CDR3 sequences, with approximately 10% found just once. The clonotype was recovered from a human donor who donated a stem cell graft to a child with acute myeloid leukemia. The sequencing used PBMCs from the stem cell graft donor, collected from the stem cell graft. The chain couples TRBV7-3 to TRBJ2-2; D may be TRBD1 (5 bases). CDR3 sequence: CASSLRAGLDGELFF. Here the CDR3 DNA reads TGTGCCAGCAGCTTAAGGGCAGGGTTGGACGGGGAGCTGTTTTTT.